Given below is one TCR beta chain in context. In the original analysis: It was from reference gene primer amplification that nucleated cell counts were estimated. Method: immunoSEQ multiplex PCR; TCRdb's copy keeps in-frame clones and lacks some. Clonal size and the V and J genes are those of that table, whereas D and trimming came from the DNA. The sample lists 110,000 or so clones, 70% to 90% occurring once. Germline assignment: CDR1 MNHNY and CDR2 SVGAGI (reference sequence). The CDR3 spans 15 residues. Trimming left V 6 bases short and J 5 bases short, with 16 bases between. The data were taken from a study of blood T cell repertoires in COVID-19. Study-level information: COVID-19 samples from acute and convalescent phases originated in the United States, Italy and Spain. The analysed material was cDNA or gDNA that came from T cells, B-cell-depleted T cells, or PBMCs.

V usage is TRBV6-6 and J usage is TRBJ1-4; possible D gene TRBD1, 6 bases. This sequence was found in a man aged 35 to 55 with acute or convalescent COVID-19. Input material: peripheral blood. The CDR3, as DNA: TGTGCCAGCAGGAACCGGGACAAGCAAAATGAAAAACTGTTTTTT. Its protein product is CASRNRDKQNEKLFF.